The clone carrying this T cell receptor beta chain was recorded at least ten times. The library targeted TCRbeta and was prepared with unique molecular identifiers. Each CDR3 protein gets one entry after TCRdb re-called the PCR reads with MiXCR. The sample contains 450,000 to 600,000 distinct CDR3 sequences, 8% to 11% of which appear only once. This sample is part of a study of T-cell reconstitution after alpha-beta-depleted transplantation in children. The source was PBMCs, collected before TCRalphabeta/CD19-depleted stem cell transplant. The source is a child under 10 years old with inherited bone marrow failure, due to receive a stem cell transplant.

The CDR3: CASSNDRVLYEQYF. As DNA, the CDR3 is TGTGCCAGCAGCAACGACAGGGTTCTGTACGAGCAGTACTTC. V usage is TRBV3-1 and J usage is TRBJ2-7; 7 positions agree with TRBD1. This CDR3 region has 14 residues. Germline V gene data show CDR1 as LGHDT and CDR2 as YNNKEL (reference sequence). The V segment lost 5 bases and the J segment 4 bases; nucleotides outside the gene matches: 8.